This entry lists 20 T cell receptor beta chains sequenced from one sample in a study of naive and memory T cell subsets (dated by TCRdb to the late 2010s). Library preparation used UMI-ligation and nested PCR. TCRdb records Illumina MiSeq as the sequencer. The beta constant-region primer was an equimolar mix of two oligonucleotides covering both TRBC1 and TRBC2. The ligated cDNA went through four rounds of PCR with nested alpha and beta constant-region primers together with the SP2 primer. TCRdb applied fastp at Q25 and MiXCR to the public reads, then kept only in-frame beta chains. Identical CDR3 protein sequences are pooled into one entry, listed with their most common genes and DNA. This sample has about 90,000 distinct CDR3 sequences in its table, and about 11% of those were observed once. The biggest ten clones account for about 0.14% of the sample. Their target antigens are unknown. Results the study describes overall, beyond this receptor: A few larger clonotypes were present in naive repertoires, particularly the CD8 repertoires, and these clonotypes were possibly memory cells re-expressing CD45RA.

Sequenced sample: naive CD4+ T cells from blood. The cell subset or site label of this sample denotes: naive T cells, CD45RA high CD27+. Every receptor here comes from a human donor in good health.

The chain carries TRBV19 and TRBJ1-1, with D possibly TRBD1 on 6 matching bases. V lost 5 bases and J lost 4, with 20 bases in between. CDR3 length: 16 amino acids. CDR1 and CDR2 (germline): LNHDA, SQIVND (reference sequence). The CDR3 spells CASSDRFSLSRTEAFF. In nucleotides, the CDR3 is TGTGCCAGTAGTGACAGGTTTTCTTTAAGCCGCACTGAAGCTTTCTTT.

This clonotype has only a few counts. This chain connects TRBV6-2 or TRBV6-3 to TRBJ2-3; no reliable D call. Germline CDR1 reads MNHEY; CDR2 reads SVGEGT. Trimming removed 0 bases at V and 3 bases at J, with 4 bases between. The CDR3 contains 13 residues. DNA of the CDR3: TGTGCCAGCAGTTACTCCCCGACAGATACGCAGTATTTT. Translated, it gives CASSYSPTDTQYF.

This clonotype was seen more than once but under ten times. The J gene is TRBJ2-7, the V gene TRBV28; possible D gene TRBD2, 6 bases. The V and J ends lost 5 bases and 1 base respectively, with 9 bases between them. There are 13 residues in the CDR3. In germline, CDR1 is MDHEN, CDR2 SYDVKM. The CDR3 loop reads CASSRAGSYEQYF. CDR3 DNA: TGTGCCAGCAGTCGTGCGGGGTCCTACGAGCAGTACTTC.

In its sample, this clonotype was seen a few times. This rearrangement joins TRBV24-1 to TRBJ2-7, with 7 bases matching TRBD1. The CDR3 loop spans 17 amino acids. The germline CDR1 and CDR2 sequences are KGHDR and SFDVKD. V shed 2 bases and J 0 bases; nucleotides not matched to a gene: 9. CDR3 DNA: TGTGCCACCAGTGATTCCACGACAGGGCCCTACTCCTACGAGCAGTACTTC. It encodes CATSDSTTGPYSYEQYF.

The chain joins TRBV25-1 to TRBJ1-5; D gene uncertain. Trimming removed 8 bases from V and 4 bases from J, with 6 bases in between. Per the germline V gene, CDR1 is MGHDK and CDR2 is SYGVNS. The CDR3 length is 11 residues. This CDR3 reads CASQGNQPQHF. CDR3 coding DNA: TGTGCCAGCCAAGGGAATCAGCCCCAGCATTTT.

This clonotype was observed many times. J is TRBJ2-3 and V is TRBV7-2; maybe TRBD2 (6 bases). CDR3 length: 15 amino acids. Trimming stripped 6 bases from V and 4 bases from J, with 17 bases between. Germline CDR1 is SGHTA and CDR2 is FQGNSA. CDR3 sequence: CASSLEGRRADTQYF. In DNA, the CDR3 is TGTGCCAGCAGTCTAGAAGGGCGGAGGGCAGATACGCAGTATTTT.

The table lists this clonotype with a few counts. The rearrangement joins TRBV7-2 to TRBJ1-4; the D gene is possibly TRBD1 (5 bases). The CDR3 spans 15 residues. Trimming removed 6 bases at V and 0 bases at J, with 11 bases between. The V gene's germline CDR1 is SGHTA and CDR2 FQGNSA. CDR3 protein: CASRLGGPTNEKLFF. The CDR3 nucleotides are TGTGCCAGCAGACTGGGGGGTCCAACTAATGAAAAACTGTTTTTT.

The table lists this clonotype with a few counts. This sequence joins TRBV18 and TRBJ2-1; 12 nucleotides match TRBD2. CDR1 KGHSH and CDR2 LQKENI come from the germline V gene. The CDR3 is 16 residues long. The junction had 6 bases not matched to a gene; V was cut back by 3 bases and J by 6 bases. CDR3 nucleotide sequence: TGTGCCAGCTCACCCCTAGGACTAGCGGGACCCAATGAGCAGTTCTTC. Translation gives CASSPLGLAGPNEQFF.

This clonotype has ten or more counts. The V and J genes are TRBV11-1 and TRBJ2-7; D unresolved. The CDR3 length is 12 residues. Looked up from germline, CDR1 is SGHAT and CDR2 is FQDESV (reference sequence). Trimming removed 6 bases from V and 4 bases from J, with 10 bases in between. CDR3 nucleotides: TGTGCCAGCAGTCTAAGTCAGTACGAGCAGTACTTC. Translated, it gives CASSLSQYEQYF.

The chain recombines TRBV7-3 with TRBJ2-4; the match to TRBD1 covers 8 bases. CDR1 is SGHTA and CDR2 is FQGTGA in the germline V gene. J lost 7 bases, V lost 5 bases, and 7 bases had no gene match. This CDR3 region has 14 residues. This CDR3 is CASSPTGGRNIQYF. The CDR3 DNA sequence: TGTGCCAGCAGCCCAACAGGGGGAAGGAACATTCAGTACTTC.

This chain links TRBV5-6 with TRBJ2-5, with D unresolved. This CDR3 has 14 residues. V gave up 3 bases and J gave up 3 bases, with 12 bases separating them. Germline CDR1 and CDR2: SGHDT and YYEEEE. CDR3 sequence: CASSSNWLEETQYF. In DNA form, the CDR3 reads TGTGCCAGCAGCTCGAATTGGCTCGAAGAGACCCAGTACTTC.

This sequence joins TRBV12-3 or TRBV12-4 and TRBJ1-6; D unresolved. V shed 3 bases and J shed 2 bases, with 8 bases lying between them. The CDR3 is made up of 15 amino acids. CDR3 in amino acids: CASSLVFPYNSPLHF. The CDR3 DNA reads as TGTGCCAGCAGTTTGGTATTTCCCTATAATTCACCCCTCCACTTT.

The chain recombines TRBV12-3 or TRBV12-4 with TRBJ1-6; TRBD1 matches 7 bases. The CDR3 sequence is 15 residues long. Trimming at V came to 6 bases and at J to 7 bases, leaving 9 bases not matched to a gene. CDR3 nucleotide sequence: TGTGCCAGCAGCCACCACCCGGGACAGAATTCACCCCTCCACTTT. This sequence encodes CASSHHPGQNSPLHF.

This rearrangement joins TRBV7-8 to TRBJ2-3, with TRBD2 matching 14 bases. Germline V lookup: CDR1 SGHVS, CDR2 FQNEAQ. After removal of 5 bases from V and 7 bases from J, the junction contained 5 bases not matched to a gene. This CDR3 spans 15 amino acids. The CDR3 coding sequence is TGTGCCAGCAGCCTTCGACTAGCGGGAGGGAATACGCAGTATTTT. This codes for CASSLRLAGGNTQYF.

This clonotype showed up just a few times. The genes are TRBV7-2 and TRBJ1-6; D gene uncertain. V was pared by 0 bases and J by 10 bases, with 16 bases between. The CDR3 contains 16 residues. Germline V gives CDR1 SGHTA, CDR2 FQGNSA. The chain's CDR3 is CASSLASGEFGSPLHF. The CDR3 coding sequence is TGTGCCAGCAGCTTAGCGTCCGGGGAATTTGGATCACCCCTCCACTTT.

This clonotype came up a few times. The chain combines TRBV4-3 with TRBJ2-5; possibly TRBD2 for D (7 bases). Germline-derived CDR1 and CDR2 are LGHNA and YSLEER. This CDR3 has 19 amino acids. Trimming shortened V by 0 bases and J by 2 bases, and 22 bases separated the two germline ends. The chain's CDR3 is CASSQDWWGGRSRQETQYF. Here the CDR3 DNA reads TGCGCCAGCAGCCAAGATTGGTGGGGGGGCCGGAGTCGGCAAGAGACCCAGTACTTC.

The chain has TRBV2 and TRBJ2-2; no definite D call. Germline V gene sequence: CDR1 SNHLY, CDR2 FYNNEI. V was pared by 4 bases and J by 1 base, with 4 bases between. The CDR3 is made up of 13 amino acids. CDR3 nucleotide sequence: TGTGCCAGCAGTGGGGGGAACACCGGGGAGCTGTTTTTT. Protein: CASSGGNTGELFF.

This clonotype occurred a few times. This sequence joins TRBV7-2 and TRBJ1-3; 9 positions match TRBD1. V dropped 5 bases and J dropped 3; count of bases not matched to a gene: 5. The CDR3 extends over 15 amino acids. Germline CDR1 SGHTA, CDR2 FQGNSA. CDR3 sequence reads: CASSTQGAFGNTIYF. DNA for the CDR3: TGTGCCAGCAGCACACAGGGGGCTTTTGGAAACACCATATATTTT.

This clonotype has more than one count but fewer than ten. This rearrangement joins TRBV18 to TRBJ2-2; D remains unclear. V shed 0 bases and J shed 1 base, with 6 bases lying between them. The CDR3 extends over 15 amino acids. Germline loops: CDR1 KGHSH, CDR2 LQKENI. CDR3 bases: TGTGCCAGCTCACCACCGCGAAAGAACACCGGGGAGCTGTTTTTT. Amino acids: CASSPPRKNTGELFF.

Many counts were recorded for this clonotype. The CDR3 sequence: CASSLGGGNMQPQHF. The CDR3 bases are TGTGCCAGCAGCTTAGGGGGAGGGAATATGCAGCCCCAGCATTTT. The chain recombines TRBV11-1 with TRBJ1-5; the D is unclear. Germline V CDR1 and CDR2: SGHAT, FQDESV (reference sequence). Deletions cut 1 base from V and 7 bases from J, with 14 bases between. CDR3 length: 15 amino acids.